Reported below is one T cell receptor beta chain. No antigen is known for it. Germline V gives CDR1 SNHLY, CDR2 FYNNEI. The junction had 4 bases not matched to a gene; V was cut back by 2 bases and J by 4 bases. The CDR3 contains 16 residues. Amplified regions were TCR beta CDR3 sequences from RNA transcripts. TCR CDR3 underwent first-round RT-PCR with the HTBI primer set. TCRdb redid the calling of the multiplex PCR reads with MiXCR, one entry per CDR3 protein. The sample records about 700,000 distinct CDR3 sequences, 11% to 15% being singletons. PBMCs were derived from about 10 ml fresh peripheral blood. The sample is drawn from a study of T cells in Graves' hyperthyroidism and ophthalmopathy. Study conclusions and caveats: Ophthalmopathy was distinguished from stable hyperthyroidism by 13 V-J signatures. Appearing also in blood were most of the thyroid clonotypes expanded above 0.001. Ophthalmopathy was model-predicted a median roughly 6.5 months pre-onset.

This clonotype originated in a woman aged 18 to 35 with Graves' hyperthyroidism. Sequencing was performed on blood. V gene TRBV2 combines with J gene TRBJ2-4; 11 nucleotides align to TRBD1. CDR3 bases: TGTGCCAGCAGTGAAAGGACAGGGGGCTTGAAAAACATTCAGTACTTC. It is translated as CASSERTGGLKNIQYF.